The rows below give T cell receptor beta chains drawn from one sample of a study of regulatory T cells in long-lasting Graves disease. In TCRdb, the multiplex PCR reads were re-called with MiXCR into one record per CDR3 protein. The sample records 450,000 to 650,000 distinct CDR3 sequences, about 16% being singletons. These same records also appear under a second study, on T cells in Graves' hyperthyroidism and ophthalmopathy.

The specimen was peripheral blood mononuclear cells (PBMCs), collected at new diagnosis, from a patient treated with antithyroid drugs. Receptors were obtained from a woman aged 35 to 59 with Graves disease. CDR3s include the opening cysteine and the closing phenylalanine or tryptophan. D genes are given only for firm matches. Clone size is not always given. Where it is, it says once, few, many or a class for expanded clones.

d_gene: NA; j_gene: TRBJ2-3; v_gene: TRBV7-2; abundance: NA; CDR3aa: CASSLETAFTDTQYF; CDR3nt: TGTGCCAGCAGCTTAGAGACAGCCTTCACAGATACGCAGTATTTT
d_gene: NA; j_gene: TRBJ2-3; v_gene: TRBV13; abundance: NA; CDR3aa: CASSLEARYTQYF; CDR3nt: TGTGCCAGCAGCTTAGAAGCGCGGTATACGCAGTATTTT
d_gene: TRBD1; j_gene: TRBJ1-2; v_gene: TRBV5-4; abundance: few; CDR3aa: CASSLGSPGQENGYTF; CDR3nt: TGTGCCAGCAGCCTGGGGAGCCCGGGACAGGAAAATGGCTACACCTTC
d_gene: NA; j_gene: TRBJ1-1; v_gene: TRBV7-8; abundance: many; CDR3aa: CASSPAARMNTEAFF; CDR3nt: TGTGCCAGCAGCCCAGCCGCAAGAATGAACACTGAAGCTTTCTTT
d_gene: NA; j_gene: TRBJ1-4; v_gene: TRBV2; abundance: many; CDR3aa: CASSFNEKLFF; CDR3nt: TGTGCCAGCAGTTTCAATGAAAAACTGTTTTTT
d_gene: NA; j_gene: TRBJ1-1; v_gene: TRBV3-1; abundance: many; CDR3aa: CASSQDGGHLNTEAFF; CDR3nt: TGTGCCAGCAGCCAAGACGGGGGCCACTTGAACACTGAAGCTTTCTTT
d_gene: NA; j_gene: TRBJ2-2; v_gene: TRBV30; abundance: NA; CDR3aa: CACTAGPNTGELFF; CDR3nt: TGTGCCTGCACGGCGGGGCCGAACACCGGGGAGCTGTTTTTT
d_gene: NA; j_gene: TRBJ1-1; v_gene: TRBV3-1; abundance: NA; CDR3aa: CASSQNFGRIGAGTEAFF; CDR3nt: TGTGCCAGCAGCCAAAACTTCGGTCGAATAGGGGCGGGGACTGAAGCTTTCTTT
d_gene: NA; j_gene: TRBJ1-5; v_gene: TRBV12-3/TRBV12-4; abundance: many; CDR3aa: CASSLEPKDQPQHF; CDR3nt: TGTGCCAGCAGTTTAGAACCGAAGGATCAGCCCCAGCATTTT
d_gene: NA; j_gene: TRBJ2-3; v_gene: TRBV2; abundance: many; CDR3aa: CASRDVIGTDTQYF; CDR3nt: TGTGCCAGCAGAGACGTTATAGGGACTGATACGCAGTATTTT
d_gene: NA; j_gene: TRBJ2-2; v_gene: TRBV29-1; abundance: NA; CDR3aa: CSVEVLPLRGGRNTGELFF; CDR3nt: TGCAGCGTTGAAGTCCTACCCCTTAGGGGGGGCAGAAACACCGGGGAGCTGTTTTTT
d_gene: TRBD2; j_gene: TRBJ2-7; v_gene: TRBV20-1; abundance: many; CDR3aa: CSARPVLAGGAMPYEQYF; CDR3nt: TGCAGTGCGCGTCCTGTCCTAGCCGGGGGGGCCATGCCGTACGAGCAGTACTTC
d_gene: NA; j_gene: TRBJ2-1; v_gene: TRBV27; abundance: NA; CDR3aa: CASTSVEGRFSYNEQFF; CDR3nt: TGTGCCAGCACCTCCGTAGAGGGACGCTTCTCCTACAATGAGCAGTTCTTC
d_gene: TRBD2; j_gene: TRBJ2-1; v_gene: TRBV27; abundance: few; CDR3aa: CATGLVSYNEQFF; CDR3nt: TGTGCCACCGGACTAGTTTCCTACAATGAGCAGTTCTTC
d_gene: TRBD1; j_gene: TRBJ2-3; v_gene: TRBV24-1; abundance: NA; CDR3aa: CATSATGARTDTQYF; CDR3nt: TGTGCCACCAGTGCGACAGGGGCCCGCACAGATACGCAGTATTTT
d_gene: TRBD1; j_gene: TRBJ1-2; v_gene: TRBV7-8; abundance: many; CDR3aa: CASSPRTGVNYGYTF; CDR3nt: TGTGCCAGCAGCCCTCGGACAGGAGTGAATTATGGCTACACCTTC
d_gene: NA; j_gene: TRBJ2-7; v_gene: TRBV10-3; abundance: NA; CDR3aa: CAINRSTYEQYF; CDR3nt: TGTGCCATCAACCGTTCAACCTACGAGCAGTACTTC
d_gene: NA; j_gene: TRBJ1-2; v_gene: TRBV27; abundance: NA; CDR3aa: CATQRAGDYGYTF; CDR3nt: TGTGCCACCCAAAGAGCAGGGGACTATGGCTACACCTTC
d_gene: NA; j_gene: TRBJ1-6; v_gene: TRBV12-3/TRBV12-4; abundance: NA; CDR3aa: CASSQFTRDSPLHF; CDR3nt: TGTGCCAGCAGTCAATTCACCAGGGATTCACCCCTCCACTTT
d_gene: TRBD1; j_gene: TRBJ2-7; v_gene: TRBV15; abundance: NA; CDR3aa: CATSRVSGQGLYEQYF; CDR3nt: TGTGCCACCAGCAGAGTTTCGGGACAGGGGCTCTACGAGCAGTACTTC
d_gene: NA; j_gene: TRBJ2-3; v_gene: TRBV29-1; abundance: few; CDR3aa: CSLSPGGIPSTDTQYF; CDR3nt: TGCAGCCTAAGTCCTGGTGGGATCCCTAGCACAGATACGCAGTATTTT
d_gene: NA; j_gene: TRBJ1-1; v_gene: TRBV5-5; abundance: many; CDR3aa: CASSSFRGGTEAFF; CDR3nt: TGTGCCAGCAGCTCTTTTAGAGGGGGAACTGAAGCTTTCTTT
d_gene: TRBD1; j_gene: TRBJ1-6; v_gene: TRBV6-2/TRBV6-3; abundance: NA; CDR3aa: CASSEDRAKFNSPLHF; CDR3nt: TGTGCCAGCAGTGAAGACAGGGCAAAATTCAATTCACCCCTCCACTTT
d_gene: NA; j_gene: TRBJ1-1; v_gene: TRBV19; abundance: few; CDR3aa: CASSSGRLREAFF; CDR3nt: TGTGCCAGTAGTTCTGGTCGTCTAAGGGAAGCTTTCTTT
d_gene: TRBD2; j_gene: TRBJ2-2; v_gene: TRBV12-3/TRBV12-4; abundance: many; CDR3aa: CASSLMTSGGDTGELFF; CDR3nt: TGTGCCAGCAGCTTGATGACTAGCGGGGGCGACACCGGGGAGCTGTTTTTT
d_gene: NA; j_gene: TRBJ2-5; v_gene: TRBV9; abundance: many; CDR3aa: CASSVDQDQETQYF; CDR3nt: TGTGCCAGCAGCGTAGACCAAGACCAAGAGACCCAGTACTTC
d_gene: NA; j_gene: TRBJ2-2; v_gene: TRBV7-9; abundance: NA; CDR3aa: CASSRFGQNNTGELFF; CDR3nt: TGTGCCAGCAGCCGTTTCGGACAGAACAACACCGGGGAGCTGTTTTTT
d_gene: NA; j_gene: TRBJ1-5; v_gene: TRBV7-6; abundance: NA; CDR3aa: CASSIDSNQPQHF; CDR3nt: TGTGCCAGCAGCATAGACAGCAATCAGCCCCAGCATTTT
d_gene: TRBD2; j_gene: TRBJ2-1; v_gene: TRBV13; abundance: many; CDR3aa: CASSAGGAEQFF; CDR3nt: TGTGCCAGCAGCGCCGGGGGGGCAGAGCAGTTCTTC
d_gene: NA; j_gene: TRBJ2-7; v_gene: TRBV4-1; abundance: NA; CDR3aa: CASSQAPGAYEQYF; CDR3nt: TGCGCCAGCAGCCAAGCGCCAGGGGCCTACGAGCAGTACTTC
d_gene: NA; j_gene: TRBJ1-3; v_gene: TRBV6-5; abundance: many; CDR3aa: CASSYSPISSGNTIYF; CDR3nt: TGTGCCAGCAGTTACTCGCCGATTAGCTCTGGAAACACCATATATTTT
d_gene: TRBD1; j_gene: TRBJ1-2; v_gene: TRBV6-1; abundance: many; CDR3aa: CASSDFPDRDGYTF; CDR3nt: TGTGCCAGCAGTGATTTTCCGGACAGGGACGGCTACACCTTC
d_gene: TRBD1; j_gene: TRBJ1-3; v_gene: TRBV18; abundance: many; CDR3aa: CASSPRGTGDGNTIYF; CDR3nt: TGTGCCAGCTCACCACGAGGGACAGGGGATGGAAACACCATATATTTT
d_gene: TRBD1; j_gene: TRBJ2-7; v_gene: TRBV11-2; abundance: many; CDR3aa: CASSQAGGIPLNEQYF; CDR3nt: TGTGCCAGCAGCCAAGCAGGGGGAATCCCCCTGAACGAGCAGTACTTC
d_gene: NA; j_gene: TRBJ1-1; v_gene: TRBV29-1; abundance: many; CDR3aa: CSYGGEVLALNTEAFF; CDR3nt: TGCAGCTACGGGGGGGAAGTATTAGCCTTGAACACTGAAGCTTTCTTT
d_gene: TRBD1; j_gene: TRBJ1-1; v_gene: TRBV5-8; abundance: many; CDR3aa: CASSLGPPDRALLDEAFF; CDR3nt: TGTGCCAGCAGCTTGGGCCCTCCCGACAGGGCCCTCCTCGATGAAGCTTTCTTT
d_gene: NA; j_gene: TRBJ2-1; v_gene: TRBV9; abundance: NA; CDR3aa: CASSVVYRFF; CDR3nt: TGTGCCAGCAGCGTAGTCTACCGGTTCTTC
d_gene: TRBD1; j_gene: TRBJ2-1; v_gene: TRBV7-7; abundance: NA; CDR3aa: CASSTGGLGEQFF; CDR3nt: TGTGCTAGCAGCACAGGGGGCTTAGGGGAGCAGTTCTTC
d_gene: NA; j_gene: TRBJ2-1; v_gene: TRBV10-3; abundance: NA; CDR3aa: CAISDWGDSYNAQFF; CDR3nt: TGTGCCATCAGTGATTGGGGTGACTCCTACAATGCGCAGTTCTTC
d_gene: NA; j_gene: TRBJ2-1; v_gene: TRBV5-1; abundance: many; CDR3aa: CASSLGLIHNEQFF; CDR3nt: TGCGCCAGCAGCTTGGGGCTTATTCACAATGAGCAGTTCTTC
d_gene: NA; j_gene: TRBJ2-7; v_gene: TRBV20-1; abundance: many; CDR3aa: CSAGPGYEQYF; CDR3nt: TGCAGTGCCGGGCCAGGGTACGAGCAGTACTTC
d_gene: NA; j_gene: TRBJ1-1; v_gene: TRBV18; abundance: many; CDR3aa: CASSPGEGSEAFF; CDR3nt: TGTGCCAGCTCACCGGGGGAGGGCAGTGAAGCTTTCTTT
d_gene: TRBD1; j_gene: TRBJ2-7; v_gene: TRBV19; abundance: few; CDR3aa: CASRPTGVGEQYF; CDR3nt: TGTGCCAGTCGGCCGACAGGGGTAGGCGAGCAGTACTTC
d_gene: NA; j_gene: TRBJ1-1; v_gene: TRBV2; abundance: many; CDR3aa: CASSDSRNTEAFF; CDR3nt: TGTGCCAGCAGTGACAGCCGAAACACTGAAGCTTTCTTT
d_gene: NA; j_gene: TRBJ2-3; v_gene: TRBV12-3/TRBV12-4; abundance: few; CDR3aa: CASSFLGSTDTQYF; CDR3nt: TGTGCCAGCAGTTTCCTGGGGAGCACAGATACGCAGTATTTT
d_gene: NA; j_gene: TRBJ1-2; v_gene: TRBV3-1; abundance: many; CDR3aa: CASSQQGSTNYGYTF; CDR3nt: TGTGCCAGCAGCCAACAGGGGTCAACGAACTATGGCTACACCTTC
d_gene: TRBD2; j_gene: TRBJ2-1; v_gene: TRBV7-9; abundance: many; CDR3aa: CASSPRGGSSYNEQFF; CDR3nt: TGTGCCAGCAGCCCTCGCGGGGGGAGCTCCTACAATGAGCAGTTCTTC
d_gene: NA; j_gene: TRBJ1-5; v_gene: TRBV2; abundance: NA; CDR3aa: CASRMDSNQPQHF; CDR3nt: TGTGCCAGCAGGATGGACAGCAATCAGCCCCAGCATTTT
d_gene: NA; j_gene: TRBJ1-2; v_gene: TRBV19; abundance: NA; CDR3aa: CASNRDGSWGGYTF; CDR3nt: TGTGCCAGTAATAGGGACGGCAGCTGGGGAGGCTACACCTTC
d_gene: NA; j_gene: TRBJ2-7; v_gene: TRBV11-2; abundance: many; CDR3aa: CASSLARGFTYEQYF; CDR3nt: TGTGCCAGCAGCTTAGCCAGGGGATTCACCTACGAGCAGTACTTC
d_gene: NA; j_gene: TRBJ2-3; v_gene: TRBV7-2; abundance: few; CDR3aa: CASSLHRTTDTQYF; CDR3nt: TGTGCCAGCAGCTTGCACAGAACTACAGATACGCAGTATTTT
d_gene: NA; j_gene: TRBJ2-1; v_gene: TRBV2; abundance: many; CDR3aa: CASRLTEGSFDEQFF; CDR3nt: TGTGCCAGCAGACTGACAGAAGGGAGCTTCGATGAGCAGTTCTTC
d_gene: TRBD1; j_gene: TRBJ2-5; v_gene: TRBV2; abundance: many; CDR3aa: CASSRGQGQTQYF; CDR3nt: TGTGCCAGCAGCCGTGGACAGGGACAGACCCAGTACTTC
d_gene: NA; j_gene: TRBJ1-4; v_gene: TRBV5-1; abundance: NA; CDR3aa: CASSSGSPGNEKLFF; CDR3nt: TGCGCCAGCAGCTCGGGGTCACCCGGGAATGAAAAACTGTTTTTT
d_gene: NA; j_gene: TRBJ1-1; v_gene: TRBV10-3; abundance: few; CDR3aa: CAISESRNRNTEAFF; CDR3nt: TGTGCCATCAGTGAGTCGCGGAACAGGAACACTGAAGCTTTCTTT
d_gene: NA; j_gene: TRBJ2-3; v_gene: TRBV19; abundance: many; CDR3aa: CASRTRSGTDTQYF; CDR3nt: TGTGCCAGTAGGACTCGGTCGGGCACAGATACGCAGTATTTT
d_gene: NA; j_gene: TRBJ1-6; v_gene: TRBV6-5; abundance: many; CDR3aa: CASSSPTVQWDSPLHF; CDR3nt: TGTGCCAGCAGTTCGCCGACAGTCCAGTGGGATTCACCCCTCCACTTT
d_gene: NA; j_gene: TRBJ1-4; v_gene: TRBV30; abundance: NA; CDR3aa: CAWSVPRRKNEKLFF; CDR3nt: TGTGCCTGGAGTGTACCTCGACGGAAGAATGAAAAACTGTTTTTT
d_gene: NA; j_gene: TRBJ1-1; v_gene: TRBV20-1; abundance: many; CDR3aa: CSAFQGRGTEAFF; CDR3nt: TGCAGTGCTTTCCAGGGACGGGGCACTGAAGCTTTCTTT